The sequence of this T cell receptor beta chain was determined in a study of blood T cell repertoires in COVID-19. On the study more broadly: Both acute and convalescent COVID-19 samples were obtained from the United States, Italy and Spain. The cDNA or gDNA used as material had been derived from T cells, B-cell-depleted T cells, or PBMCs.

In the authors' methods: Using reference gene primer amplification, nucleated cell counts were estimated. Repertoires were generated with immunoSEQ multiplex PCR, while TCRdb's copy carries only in-frame clones and drops some. Clone size and the V and J calls come from that table; the DNA yielded D and trimming. The sample shows about 26,000 clones, more than 75% of them seen only once. The CDR3 has 15 residues. CDR1 is MNHEY and CDR2 is SVGAGI in the germline V gene. Trimming stripped 0 bases from V and 4 bases from J, with 10 bases between. This sequence joins TRBV6-5 and TRBJ1-3; a possible D gene is TRBD1 (6 bases). The material sequenced was peripheral blood. The origin of this receptor is a human donor in a cohort sampled during active COVID-19. The donor label of this sample is uncertain. Written as DNA, the CDR3 is TGTGCCAGCAGTTACTCCAGGGGTTGGGGAAACACCATATATTTT. Amino acid sequence: CASSYSRGWGNTIYF.